This TCR beta chain is from a study of blood T cells in healthy people across ages. A second PCR of 7 to 11 cycles used a sample-barcoded 5' primer and a J-beta primer mix. In TCRdb, the 5' RACE reads were re-called with MiXCR into one record per CDR3 protein. The table lists 650,000 to 800,000 distinct CDR3 sequences, about 50% of them singletons. Germline V lookup: CDR1 SSHAT, CDR2 FNYEAQ (reference sequence). Trimming cost V 6 bases and J 5 bases; bases outside gene matches: 9. This CDR3 contains 15 residues. The TCR was taken from a woman of 80 years or more in good health. Material for sequencing was blood. V gene TRBV7-7 combines with J gene TRBJ2-2, with 7 bases matching TRBD1. The CDR3 is CASSKDRVETGELFF. The CDR3 DNA follows: TGTGCCAGCAGTAAAGACAGGGTAGAGACCGGGGAGCTGTTTTTT.